Below are 8 T cell receptor beta chains sequenced from a single sample in a study of cytomegalovirus exposure and HLA in healthy donors. The data were produced by immunoSEQ multiplex PCR, yet TCRdb's version contains in-frame clones alone and is incomplete. This table holds 200,000 to 250,000 clones, approximately 80% found once. Sequenced input: PBMCs. The source of these receptors is a woman in her 30s in good health and CMV-seropositive.

The chain joins TRBV9 to TRBJ2-5; 9 bases align to TRBD1. The CDR3 is 16 residues long. The germline CDR1 and CDR2 sequences are SGDLS and YYNGEE. V lost 1 base and J lost 5; bases outside the gene matches: 9. The CDR3 DNA reads as TGTGCCAGCAGCGTACCCAGGACAGGGGCGACGGAGACCCAGTACTTC. Translation: CASSVPRTGATETQYF.

The chain links TRBV25-1 to TRBJ1-4, with 10 bases that match TRBD1. The germline V gene has CDR1 MGHDK and CDR2 SYGVNS. The junction had 4 bases not matched to a gene; V was cut back by 3 bases and J by 0 bases. The CDR3 loop spans 17 amino acids. CDR3 DNA sequence: TGTGCCAGCAGTGACCCGGACAGGGGGGCAACTAATGAAAAACTGTTTTTT. Amino acid sequence: CASSDPDRGATNEKLFF.

This rearrangement joins TRBV7-6 to TRBJ2-4, with TRBD2 identical over 9 bases. Germline CDR1 and CDR2: SGHVS and FNYEAQ. The CDR3 is 14 residues long. Trimming at V came to 2 bases and at J to 5 bases, leaving 1 base not matched to a gene. In DNA form, the CDR3 reads TGTGCCAGCAGCTTAAGGACTAGCGAAAACATTCAGTACTTC. Translated: CASSLRTSENIQYF.

This chain links TRBV5-6 with TRBJ2-1, with a weak D call TRBD2 (6 bases). This CDR3 is built from 16 residues. V shed 0 bases and J shed 2 bases, with 12 bases lying between them. Germline-derived CDR1 and CDR2 are SGHDT and YYEEEE. The CDR3 here is CASSLVRGLAYNEQFF. The CDR3, as DNA: TGTGCCAGCAGCTTGGTTAGGGGACTGGCCTACAATGAGCAGTTCTTC. The full variable domain, in which reference TRBV5-6 and TRBJ2-1 provide the parts outside the CDR3, is DAGVTQSPTHLIKTRGQQVTLRCSPKSGHDTVSWYQQALGQGPQFIFQYYEEEERQRGNFPDRFSGHQFPNYSSELNVNALLLGDSALYLCASSLVRGLAYNEQFFGPGTRLTVL.

V is TRBV29-1 and J is TRBJ2-3; TRBD2 matches 12 bases. CDR1 SQVTM and CDR2 ANQGSEA come from the germline V gene. This CDR3 spans 16 amino acids. V lost 6 bases and J lost 2; bases outside the gene matches: 9. As DNA, the CDR3 is TGCAGCGTCCGACTAGCGGGGGTACTTATCACAGATACGCAGTATTTT. Residues: CSVRLAGVLITDTQYF.

This chain uses TRBV29-1 with TRBJ1-2, with D possibly TRBD1 on 5 matching bases. V lost 4 bases, J lost 3 bases, and 12 bases lay in between. Germline loops: CDR1 SQVTM, CDR2 ANQGSEA. The CDR3 sequence is 13 residues long. CDR3 sequence (DNA): TGCAGCGTTGGTCAGGGCGCTGACTATGGCTACACCTTC. It specifies CSVGQGADYGYTF.

The chain has TRBV27 and TRBJ2-1, with 13 positions matching TRBD2. After removal of 6 bases from V and 6 bases from J, the junction contained 5 bases not matched to a gene. CDR1 and CDR2 from the germline V gene are MNHEY and SMNVEV (reference sequence). The CDR3 length is 15 residues. CDR3 coding DNA: TGTGCCAGCAGAATGGGGACTAGCGGGATCAATGAGCAGTTCTTC. Its protein is CASRMGTSGINEQFF.

This chain joins TRBV10-2 and TRBJ2-5; D remains unclear. The length of the CDR3 is 14 residues. Germline V gene lookup returns CDR1 WSHSY and CDR2 SAAADI. Trimming pared 0 bases from V and 3 bases from J, leaving 8 bases between. The CDR3 DNA follows: TGCGCCAGCAGTGAGTCCTGGGGAAAAGAGACCCAGTACTTC. Protein: CASSESWGKETQYF.